This T cell receptor beta chain comes out of a study of OX40 agonist ivuxolimab in advanced cancers. General observations from the study: Patients who responded partially at 0.1-3.0 mg/kg showed clonal expansion ranking among the lowest.

TCRdb keeps only in-frame clones here, not all; method: immunoSEQ multiplex PCR. The table shows tens of thousands of clones, with 75% to 85% occurring only once. A remark on this clone: As yet, its antigen is unknown.

The germline V gene has CDR1 MNHEY and CDR2 SVGAGI. The V and J ends lost 4 bases and 4 bases respectively, with 11 bases between them. This CDR3 is built from 14 residues. This clonotype was sampled from an adult with an advanced solid tumor such as melanoma, head and neck, liver or kidney cancer. The chain employs TRBV6-5 and TRBJ2-1; D unclear. The sample here was CD4+ or CD8+ T cells sorted from blood, taken in a trial of the OX40 agonist ivuxolimab. The chain's CDR3 is CASSFKTAYNEQFF. The CDR3 DNA sequence: TGTGCCAGCAGTTTCAAAACAGCGTACAATGAGCAGTTCTTC.